This TCR beta chain stems from a study of Graves' ophthalmopathy and Graves' hyperthyroidism. The hyperthyroidism patients had a new diagnosis of under 2 months' duration and were aged 18 to 65. Orbital computed tomography and thyroid ultrasound, along with TRAb, serum thyroxine and clinical symptoms, underpinned diagnosis. The study, taken as a whole, reports: In blood appeared most of the expanded thyroid clonotypes whose frequency exceeded 0.001.

Transcripts of RNA were the source for amplifying TCR beta CDR3 regions. The first round was an RT-PCR with HTBI primers, and the second round was a multiplex PCR. TCRdb re-derived calls from the multiplex PCR reads in MiXCR, one entry per CDR3 protein. Altogether approximately 1.2 million distinct CDR3 sequences are present, roughly two fifths being singletons, with the ten largest covering more than 9.5%. CDR1 is DFQATT and CDR2 is SNEGSKA in the germline V gene (reference sequence). V lost 4 bases and J 0 bases, leaving 15 bases between the germline ends. CDR3 length equals 15 residues. This clonotype was counted at least ten times. Its antigen is unknown.

This receptor was identified in an adult man with Graves' hyperthyroidism. Sequences were obtained from peripheral blood or thyroid tissue (not recorded which). The chain is built from TRBV20-1 and TRBJ1-1, with D possibly TRBD1 on 6 matching bases. CDR3 sequence: CSANREDSMNTEAFF. As DNA, the CDR3 is TGCAGTGCTAACAGGGAAGATTCAATGAACACTGAAGCTTTCTTT.